The rows below give T cell receptor beta chains drawn from one sample of a study of blood T cells in healthy people across ages. TCRdb analysed the 5' RACE reads with MiXCR anew, one entry per CDR3 protein. The repertoire consists of over 500,000 distinct CDR3 sequences, with about 51% occurring once and the leading ten covering about 14%. The sample consisted of blood. The receptors were sampled from a woman aged 80 or over in good health. Each CDR3 is given with its conserved first and last residue. A D gene is named only where the DNA matches it firmly. Size tells how often a clone was seen (once, few, many) or the class of an expanded clone, and some rows leave it out.

v_call: TRBV3-1
j_call: TRBJ2-7
d_call: NA
clone_size: few
cdr3_nt: TGTGCCAGCAGCCAACTTTCCTACGAGCAGTACTTC
cdr3_aa: CASSQLSYEQYF

v_call: TRBV18
j_call: TRBJ1-2
d_call: TRBD1
clone_size: many
cdr3_nt: TGCGCCAGCAGTCAGGGGGCGAACTATGGCTACACCTTC
cdr3_aa: CASSQGANYGYTF

v_call: TRBV28
j_call: TRBJ2-1
d_call: TRBD2
clone_size: once
cdr3_nt: TGTGCCAGCAGTTTATTCGTTAGACTAGCGGGATTTAGTGAGACCCAGTTCTTC
cdr3_aa: CASSLFVRLAGFSETQFF

v_call: TRBV9
j_call: TRBJ2-3
d_call: NA
clone_size: many
cdr3_nt: TGTGCCAGCAGCGTAGGACCTGACACAGATACGCAGTATTTT
cdr3_aa: CASSVGPDTDTQYF

v_call: TRBV4-1
j_call: TRBJ2-3
d_call: NA
clone_size: many
cdr3_nt: TGCGCCAGCAGCCAAGATTTCAGAAGGCCCCGAGAAGATAGCACAGATACGCAGTATTTT
cdr3_aa: CASSQDFRRPREDSTDTQYF

v_call: TRBV11-1
j_call: TRBJ1-3
d_call: NA
clone_size: NA
cdr3_nt: TGTGCCAGCAGCCCGATTACGGATGGAAACACCATATATTTT
cdr3_aa: CASSPITDGNTIYF

v_call: TRBV7-2
j_call: TRBJ2-2
d_call: NA
clone_size: NA
cdr3_nt: TGTGCCAGCAGCGCGAGGACAGCCTGGACCGGGGAGCTGTTTTTT
cdr3_aa: CASSARTAWTGELFF

v_call: TRBV11-2
j_call: TRBJ2-5
d_call: NA
clone_size: NA
cdr3_nt: TGTGCCAGCAGCTTAGACCCCGGACAGAAAGAGACCCAGTACTTC
cdr3_aa: CASSLDPGQKETQYF

v_call: TRBV6-2/TRBV6-3
j_call: TRBJ2-3
d_call: TRBD2
clone_size: NA
cdr3_nt: TGTGCCAGCAGTTACGAGGATTATAGCGGGACGATCACAGATACGCAGTATTTT
cdr3_aa: CASSYEDYSGTITDTQYF

v_call: TRBV3-1
j_call: TRBJ1-6
d_call: NA
clone_size: NA
cdr3_nt: TGTGCCAGCAGCCATGGTTCCTATAATTCACCCCTCCACTTT
cdr3_aa: CASSHGSYNSPLHF

v_call: TRBV20-1
j_call: TRBJ1-1
d_call: TRBD1
clone_size: once
cdr3_nt: TGCAGTGCTAGAGGGGACAGGGGAAAGGCTGAAGCTTTCTTT
cdr3_aa: CSARGDRGKAEAFF

v_call: TRBV27
j_call: TRBJ1-2
d_call: NA
clone_size: few
cdr3_nt: TGTGCCAGCAGTTTATCGGAGTCCTGCGGCTACACCTTC
cdr3_aa: CASSLSESCGYTF

v_call: TRBV20-1
j_call: TRBJ1-1
d_call: NA
clone_size: few
cdr3_nt: TGCAGTGAGGTGGAAGGGCCGAACACTGAAGCTTTCTTT
cdr3_aa: CSEVEGPNTEAFF

v_call: TRBV7-3
j_call: TRBJ1-1
d_call: TRBD1
clone_size: few
cdr3_nt: TGTGCCAGCAGCTTTAGACAGGGGGCCACTGAAGCTTTCTTT
cdr3_aa: CASSFRQGATEAFF

v_call: TRBV7-9
j_call: TRBJ2-6
d_call: NA
clone_size: NA
cdr3_nt: TGTGCCAGCAGCTTAGAGTTTCCTATCTCTGGGGCCAACGTCCTGACTTTC
cdr3_aa: CASSLEFPISGANVLTF

v_call: TRBV4-1
j_call: TRBJ1-2
d_call: NA
clone_size: few
cdr3_nt: TGCGCCAGCAGCCGGACGCAGGACTTTGGCTACACCTTC
cdr3_aa: CASSRTQDFGYTF

v_call: TRBV7-2
j_call: TRBJ2-3
d_call: NA
clone_size: few
cdr3_nt: TGTGCCAGCAGCTTCGAAGGGGGGGGGGATACGCAGTATTTT
cdr3_aa: CASSFEGGGDTQYF

v_call: TRBV11-1
j_call: TRBJ2-2
d_call: TRBD2
clone_size: NA
cdr3_nt: TGTGCCAGCAGCGGACTAGCGGGGGAGGGCACCGGGGAGCTGTTTTTT
cdr3_aa: CASSGLAGEGTGELFF

v_call: TRBV7-2
j_call: TRBJ2-3
d_call: TRBD2
clone_size: many
cdr3_nt: TGTGCCAGCAGCTCATTTAGCGGGGGCACAACACGAGATACGCAGTATTTT
cdr3_aa: CASSSFSGGTTRDTQYF

v_call: TRBV30
j_call: TRBJ2-7
d_call: NA
clone_size: many
cdr3_nt: TGTGCCTGGAGTGTAGGGAGAACTAGCTACCACGAGCAGTACTTC
cdr3_aa: CAWSVGRTSYHEQYF

v_call: TRBV6-6
j_call: TRBJ2-5
d_call: NA
clone_size: NA
cdr3_nt: TGTGCCAGCAGTTACTCGAGCCGGGGCGAAGGCCAAGAGACCCAGTACTTC
cdr3_aa: CASSYSSRGEGQETQYF

v_call: TRBV29-1
j_call: TRBJ2-3
d_call: NA
clone_size: many
cdr3_nt: TGCCCCTGGGGGGTCACAGATACGCAGTATTTT
cdr3_aa: CPWGVTDTQYF

v_call: TRBV28
j_call: TRBJ1-4
d_call: NA
clone_size: few
cdr3_nt: TGTGCCACCCGAGGGGGTCCCAGAGAAAAACTGTTTTTT
cdr3_aa: CATRGGPREKLFF

v_call: TRBV6-8
j_call: TRBJ1-3
d_call: TRBD1
clone_size: NA
cdr3_nt: TGTGCCAGCAGAGGACAGGCCCTGTTCGGAAACACCATATATTTT
cdr3_aa: CASRGQALFGNTIYF

v_call: TRBV12-3/TRBV12-4
j_call: TRBJ2-5
d_call: NA
clone_size: once
cdr3_nt: TGTGCCAGCAGTTTCCGGGACAATCAAGAGACCCAGTACTTC
cdr3_aa: CASSFRDNQETQYF

v_call: TRBV2
j_call: TRBJ2-3
d_call: NA
clone_size: few
cdr3_nt: TGTGCCAGCAGTTCCCAGGGTTTACTCACAGATACGCAGTATTTT
cdr3_aa: CASSSQGLLTDTQYF

v_call: TRBV12-3/TRBV12-4
j_call: TRBJ2-3
d_call: TRBD1
clone_size: NA
cdr3_nt: TGTGCCAGCAGACCGCGGGACAGGGGTGCCGATACGCAGTATTTT
cdr3_aa: CASRPRDRGADTQYF

v_call: TRBV5-1
j_call: TRBJ2-5
d_call: NA
clone_size: few
cdr3_nt: TGCGCCAGCAGCTTCCCCGCAGGGTACCAAGAGACCCAGTACTTC
cdr3_aa: CASSFPAGYQETQYF

v_call: TRBV5-1
j_call: TRBJ1-5
d_call: NA
clone_size: few
cdr3_nt: TGCGCCAGCAGCTTGGGGCTGGGAAGCAATCAGTCCCAGCATTTT
cdr3_aa: CASSLGLGSNQSQHF

v_call: TRBV10-3
j_call: TRBJ1-4
d_call: NA
clone_size: NA
cdr3_nt: TGTGCCATCAGGGTAAATGAAAAACTGTTTTTT
cdr3_aa: CAIRVNEKLFF

v_call: TRBV11-2
j_call: TRBJ2-3
d_call: NA
clone_size: few
cdr3_nt: TGTGCCAGCAGCTCTACCCCCCTAGGGACAGATACGCAGTATTTT
cdr3_aa: CASSSTPLGTDTQYF

v_call: TRBV25-1
j_call: TRBJ2-5
d_call: NA
clone_size: few
cdr3_nt: TGTGCCAGCAGTGAATCGGCAGGGGCAGAGACCCAGTACTTC
cdr3_aa: CASSESAGAETQYF

v_call: TRBV29-1
j_call: TRBJ2-6
d_call: NA
clone_size: NA
cdr3_nt: TGCAGCGTTGCCCCCGGGGCCAACGTCCTGACTTTC
cdr3_aa: CSVAPGANVLTF

v_call: TRBV20-1
j_call: TRBJ2-1
d_call: NA
clone_size: NA
cdr3_nt: TGCAGTGCTAGTAGGGCGGTTGGCAATGAGCAGTTCTTC
cdr3_aa: CSASRAVGNEQFF

v_call: TRBV7-2
j_call: TRBJ1-5
d_call: NA
clone_size: NA
cdr3_nt: TGTGCCAGCAGCCCTTATGTAGGCTCTAATCAGCCCCAGCATTTT
cdr3_aa: CASSPYVGSNQPQHF

v_call: TRBV12-3/TRBV12-4
j_call: TRBJ2-5
d_call: TRBD1
clone_size: few
cdr3_nt: TGTGCCAGCAGTTTTAACAGGGGGCCGGGAGAGACCCAGTACTTC
cdr3_aa: CASSFNRGPGETQYF

v_call: TRBV20-1
j_call: TRBJ2-7
d_call: NA
clone_size: many
cdr3_nt: TGCAGTGCTCCGACCCCCTTCGCCGAGCAGTACTTC
cdr3_aa: CSAPTPFAEQYF

v_call: TRBV7-3
j_call: TRBJ2-3
d_call: NA
clone_size: NA
cdr3_nt: TGTGCCAGCTCCCTCGGACTGGCAGATACGCAGTATTTT
cdr3_aa: CASSLGLADTQYF

v_call: TRBV12-5
j_call: TRBJ1-2
d_call: TRBD1
clone_size: once
cdr3_nt: TGTGCTAGTGGTTCCGCGCGAGGGACAGGGAAGAACTATGGCTACACCTTC
cdr3_aa: CASGSARGTGKNYGYTF

v_call: TRBV7-8
j_call: TRBJ2-1
d_call: NA
clone_size: many
cdr3_nt: TGTGCCAGCAGCTTAGGGACCTCGTTTCACAATGAGCAGTTCTTC
cdr3_aa: CASSLGTSFHNEQFF

v_call: TRBV5-1
j_call: TRBJ2-5
d_call: NA
clone_size: many
cdr3_nt: TGCGCCAGCAGCACATCCGCTCGGACAGAAGAGACCCAGTACTTC
cdr3_aa: CASSTSARTEETQYF

v_call: TRBV6-6
j_call: TRBJ1-1
d_call: NA
clone_size: once
cdr3_nt: TGTGCCAGCAGTTCCATCGGTGGAGCTTTCTTT
cdr3_aa: CASSSIGGAFF

v_call: TRBV7-3
j_call: TRBJ2-7
d_call: TRBD2
clone_size: NA
cdr3_nt: TGTGCCAGCGGCTCCCGGACTAGCGGGGGTTACAATGAGCAGTACTTC
cdr3_aa: CASGSRTSGGYNEQYF

v_call: TRBV20-1
j_call: TRBJ2-5
d_call: TRBD2
clone_size: once
cdr3_nt: TGCAGTGCTAGAGATGCCCTAGGGCTAGCGGAGAAAGAGACCCAGTACTTC
cdr3_aa: CSARDALGLAEKETQYF

v_call: TRBV5-1
j_call: TRBJ2-1
d_call: NA
clone_size: NA
cdr3_nt: TGCGCCAGCAGGCCCGCAGGGCCCCGGGGCTCCTACAATGAGCAGTTCTTC
cdr3_aa: CASRPAGPRGSYNEQFF

v_call: TRBV20-1
j_call: TRBJ2-7
d_call: TRBD2
clone_size: NA
cdr3_nt: TGCAGTGTTCGATCTGAGCGGGAGCCCTACGAGCAGTACTTC
cdr3_aa: CSVRSEREPYEQYF

v_call: TRBV19
j_call: TRBJ1-4
d_call: NA
clone_size: NA
cdr3_nt: TGTGCCAGTAGGAAGAGGGAATACGATGAAAAACTGTTTTTT
cdr3_aa: CASRKREYDEKLFF

v_call: TRBV3-1
j_call: TRBJ2-5
d_call: NA
clone_size: few
cdr3_nt: TGTGCCAGCAGCCAAGATCTCGCGACGGGAGAGACCCAGTACTTC
cdr3_aa: CASSQDLATGETQYF

v_call: TRBV12-3/TRBV12-4
j_call: TRBJ1-4
d_call: NA
clone_size: NA
cdr3_nt: TGTGCCAGCAGTTCGGCAGGGGCAACTAATGAAAAACTGTTTTTT
cdr3_aa: CASSSAGATNEKLFF

v_call: TRBV10-3
j_call: TRBJ1-1
d_call: TRBD1
clone_size: NA
cdr3_nt: TGTGCCAACAAGGGGGCTTCGAACACTGAAGCTTTCTTT
cdr3_aa: CANKGASNTEAFF

v_call: TRBV28
j_call: TRBJ2-1
d_call: TRBD1
clone_size: many
cdr3_nt: TGTGCCAGCACAGTTTCCGTCGTTGGGACAGGGGGCTTGGGGGAGCAGTTCTTC
cdr3_aa: CASTVSVVGTGGLGEQFF

v_call: TRBV7-9
j_call: TRBJ2-2
d_call: NA
clone_size: NA
cdr3_nt: TGTGCCAGCAGCTCCCGCGGATCGAACACCGGGGAGCTGTTTTTT
cdr3_aa: CASSSRGSNTGELFF

v_call: TRBV20-1
j_call: TRBJ2-5
d_call: TRBD2
clone_size: NA
cdr3_nt: TGCAGTGCTAGACCCCTGACTAGCGAGGAGACCCAGTACTTC
cdr3_aa: CSARPLTSEETQYF

v_call: TRBV15
j_call: TRBJ1-4
d_call: NA
clone_size: NA
cdr3_nt: TGTGCCACCAGCAGAGATTCGATGGGGGAGGAACTGTTTTTT
cdr3_aa: CATSRDSMGEELFF

v_call: TRBV5-1
j_call: TRBJ1-1
d_call: NA
clone_size: NA
cdr3_nt: TGCGCCAGCAGCCTCAGGGTCCTGAACACTGAAGCTTTCTTT
cdr3_aa: CASSLRVLNTEAFF